This T cell receptor (beta chain) was captured by sequencing in a study of cytomegalovirus exposure and HLA in healthy donors (dated by TCRdb to the late 2010s). With regard to the full study: According to an earlier analysis of 587 of the donors, about 179 million T cells yielded 100 million or so unique TCR beta sequences and approximately 300 Gb of sequence data. Besides the first cohort of roughly 640 subjects, a separate validation cohort made up of around 120 different subjects was used. Among 398 genotyped donors of the cohort, an average of around 220,000 unique TCR beta nucleotide sequences was sequenced per donor, of which about 18% were non-productive. Typing coverage varied by locus: roughly 629-640 donors for A, B, C, DRB1 and DQB1; 500 to 550 for DQA1; about 570 for DPA1; 450 to 480 for DPB1. Donor age, sex, ethnicity and CMV serostatus were collected together with the repertoire data. Rather than using new phenotypic data, the later analysis identified candidate immune exposures from TCR beta sequences and from how often those sequences occurred across donors. Among the roughly 390 genotyped donors, about 83% belonged to the genetic ancestry cluster associated with self-reported Caucasian donors. All discovery cohort repertoires had been generated using a single sequencing platform. A later analysis re-analyzed previously published TCR beta repertoires from 500 to 700 donors and added high-resolution HLA genotyping to study TCR occurrence patterns. Genome-wide SNP genotypes for about 65% of the 666 donors were used in a later genetic analysis, which treated that subset as a discovery cohort. The study used immunosequencing to profile the T cell repertoires of 666 subjects and linked those repertoires to cytomegalovirus serostatus. Class I and class II HLA loci were covered by the typing at four-digit resolution. In an earlier analysis of about 590 of the donors, high-throughput TCR beta sequencing was used to judge whether each TCR beta V gene segment behaved as functional or pseudogenic. The study aimed to test whether signatures of past pathogen exposure could be identified by cataloging public T cell receptors. Four or five DR-DQ haplotypes were treated as single units for association and clustering because of strong linkage in the cohort. The study combined high-throughput TCR immunosequencing, statistical association of individual TCRs with disease status, and machine learning to predict cytomegalovirus infection status. An early release that covered some 640 HLA-typed donors contained about 300 gigabases of sequencing data and about 93 million unique TCR sequences.

This clone was seen a single time. The specificity of this receptor is unknown. No quality values exist for individual bases; no much larger clone is one base distant. The research as a whole found: The study listed 150 to 200 TCR beta chains as associated with cytomegalovirus. A further reported finding was that TCR beta sequences accurately predicted the HLA-A and HLA-B alleles for most subjects in the first cohort. Most TCR sequences were observed very rarely across donors, whereas some public TCRs were present in many individuals. An earlier analysis of around 540 of the donors showed that most TCR beta V segments appeared in productive rearrangements either about 87% or about 30% of the time, which broadly matched IMGT annotations. In a later analysis, several top co-occurrence clusters were reported to appear linked to parvovirus B19, influenza, CMV and Epstein-Barr virus. Because the 87-base-pair reads could not distinguish some IMGT-functional V segments, including TRBV6-2 and TRBV6-3, those segments were excluded. Because HLA typing was unavailable for some donors at each locus, only the typed subset was used in association tests. For the cohort, immune exposure information was limited to CMV serostatus. The presence/absence analyses assumed that sequencing depth was roughly uniform across donors, and that assumption may not be true. A later analysis found that HLA-associated TCR beta chains were more clonally expanded and had lower generation probabilities than equally common non-associated chains. This cohort had only TCR beta chains sequenced, and the lack of alpha or paired-chain data limited which features could be detected. The earlier analysis of 587 of the donors excluded some 16 rarely observed V segments, including chromosome 9 orphons, because counts were too low. Strong co-occurrence of HLA alleles, especially DR and DQ, made assigning TCR associations to individual alleles difficult. A cluster of highly shared sequence variants was judged likely to be a technical artifact of the sequencing pipeline. V-gene and J-gene trimming of TCR beta chains was associated with a missense DCLRE1C variant in a later genetic analysis, and the association was replicated in an independent cohort. It was suggested by the authors that the approach could potentially be generalized to other disease states and immunological phenotypes. According to a later analysis, most CMV-associated TCR beta chains appeared to be HLA-restricted, and the HLA associations seemed to be driven largely by CMV exposure. A later analysis associated about 18,000 TCR beta sequences with specific HLA alleles at a false discovery rate of 0.05. Linkage disequilibrium might explain the correlated functional status among segregating V segments, but an unknown experimental factor could not be excluded. In vitro tests confirmed that a few of the cytomegalovirus-associated TCR beta chains recognize cytomegalovirus antigens. According to a later analysis, TCR association rates differed among HLA loci, with DRB1 alleles showing the most associated TCRs and HLA-C alleles showing the fewest. The classifier was reported to diagnose cytomegalovirus status with high specificity and sensitivity in both the original and validation cohorts. Compared with the approximately 710-donor mean, donors in an Asian-associated ancestry cluster had fewer N-insertions in productive TCRs, according to a later genetic analysis.

To prepare the library, the immunoSEQ multiplex PCR assay was applied. For the multiplex PCR, a mixture combining 60 forward primers for TCR Vbeta segments and 13 reverse primers for TCR Jbeta segments was used. The CDR3 region of rearranged TCR beta genes was amplified from genomic DNA by a multiplex PCR assay. On the Illumina HiSeq System, the amplified TCR beta libraries were sequenced as 87-base-pair reads. The study's own analysis went as follows. A later analysis counted tens of millions of unique TCR beta chains across the approximately 700 repertoires, and some 11 million of these chains were shared by at least two donors. A nearest-neighbor algorithm error-corrected the raw reads and collapsed the reads into unique sequences, merging closely related sequences to remove PCR and sequencing errors. CDR3 sequences were aligned to IMGT reference sequences to assign V, D and J gene segments. For a sequence to be retained, a match of at least six nucleotides to both a V gene segment and a J gene segment was required. Rearrangements were called productive when the CDR3 lacked stop codons and stayed in frame with V and J; all others were non-productive. CDR3 was defined according to IMGT convention as the region running from the second conserved V-encoded cysteine to the conserved J-encoded phenylalanine. Sequences without an unambiguous match to a single V gene segment were excluded from the earlier analysis of about 630 of the donors. An earlier analysis of 550 to 650 of the donors classified V segments as functional when productive rearrangements were above 56.7% and as segregating when the standard deviation between donors was above 5%. A statistical classification framework was developed to diagnose cytomegalovirus status using the catalog of TCR beta chain sequences. In a later analysis, V and J genes were assigned by comparing TCR nucleotide sequences against IMGT/GENE-DB human TR gene sequences. The TCRdist pipeline was used in a later analysis to assign CDR3 sequences and most-parsimonious VDJ recombination scenarios. A later analysis defined each TCR beta chain by its CDR3 amino acid sequence plus V-gene family, and excluded reads lacking a unique V-gene family. In a later analysis, a few hundred highly shared, low-generation-probability nucleotide sequences were removed to address suspected cross-contamination and a sequencing artifact. In a later analysis, a clonal expansion index for each public chain was calculated from normalized within-repertoire ranks of inferred template counts. In a later analysis, generation probabilities were computed with a VDJ recombination model fitted to out-of-frame rearrangements, and the resulting probabilities were checked against IGoR. A later analysis scored TCR-TCR, TCR-HLA and TCR-CMV co-occurrence with hypergeometric tests, applying a repertoire-size bias correction to TCR pairs. In a later analysis, false discovery rates were estimated by permuting HLA or CMV assignments 20 times. In a later analysis, co-occurring TCRs were grouped using DBSCAN, and TCRdist sequence similarity was added for clustering within HLA-allele-positive subsets. Co-occurrence clustering excluded repertoires with fewer than 30,000 or more than 120,000 public chains, plus five with anomalous nucleotide sharing. Sourced from immuneACCESS, this table was stored by TCRdb with only in-frame sequences that have V and J called. A share of the clones is absent; for the studies checked, an unresolved V gene accounts for under half, and the remainder has no known explanation. V and J calls and clone size are copied from that table; D and trimming were computed from the DNA. The sample table contains about 130,000 clones; only one count was recorded for 83% of them. The top ten constitute 1% to 1.5% of the sample.

In total, roughly 710 healthy bone marrow donors made up the cohort. All cohort members were sampled while nominally healthy, although unrecorded immune exposures were likely present. The donor tested CMV seronegative and was one of the 352 seronegative cohort members. A peripheral blood sample was collected from each donor, and TCR beta sequencing was performed on peripheral blood mononuclear cells. Genomic DNA was extracted from the blood cell samples with the Qiagen DNeasy Blood Extraction Kit. The CDR3 runs 14 residues from the cysteine to the phenylalanine. The kept DNA is CDR3 alone, 42 bases in frame from the first base. From the germline V gene, CDR1 is SNHLY and CDR2 is FYNNEI. V and J lose 4 bases and 0 bases, and a span of 7 bases separates them.

The chain is encoded by TRBV2 joined to TRBJ1-3, with the D gene uncertain. The origin of this receptor is a girl aged 2-10 years in good health and CMV-seronegative. The sequencing input was PBMCs. The DNA sequence follows: TGTGCCAGCAGTGTCGAGTTCTCTGGAAACACCATATATTTT. Protein translation: CASSVEFSGNTIYF.